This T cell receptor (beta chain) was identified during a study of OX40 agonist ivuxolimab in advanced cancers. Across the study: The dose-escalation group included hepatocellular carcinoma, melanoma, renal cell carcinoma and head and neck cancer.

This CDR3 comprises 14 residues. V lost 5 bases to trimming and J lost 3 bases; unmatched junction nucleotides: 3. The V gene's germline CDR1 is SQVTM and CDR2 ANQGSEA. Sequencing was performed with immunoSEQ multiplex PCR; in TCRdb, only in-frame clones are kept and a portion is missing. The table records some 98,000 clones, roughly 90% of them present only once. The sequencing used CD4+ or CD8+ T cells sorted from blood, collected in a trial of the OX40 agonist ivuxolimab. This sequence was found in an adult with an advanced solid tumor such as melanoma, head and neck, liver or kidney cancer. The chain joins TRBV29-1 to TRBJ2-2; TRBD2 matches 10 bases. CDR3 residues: CSVTSGVDTGELFF. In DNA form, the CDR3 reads TGCAGCGTTACTAGCGGGGTCGACACCGGGGAGCTGTTTTTT.